Listed below are T cell receptor beta chains from one sample, sequenced in a study of identical twins. TCRdb passed the 5' RACE reads through MiXCR, listing each CDR3 protein once. The table shows more than 400,000 distinct CDR3 sequences, with approximately 16% occurring only once. The same sample was also used in a study of yellow fever vaccine responses in identical twins.

Sequences were obtained from CD4+ T cells sorted from blood. Every receptor here comes from a woman aged 18 to 35 in good health. Each CDR3 is given with its conserved first and last residue. The order of the fields is V gene, D gene, clone size, J gene, CDR3 protein, CDR3 DNA. The D gene is left open where the match is weak. Only part of the rows carry a size: once, few, many, or a class if the clone is expanded.

v_call: TRBV12-3/TRBV12-4
d_call: .
clone_size: .
j_call: TRBJ2-1
cdr3_aa: CASTLRGDNEQFF
cdr3_nt: TGTGCCAGCACCCTAAGGGGAGACAATGAGCAGTTCTTC

v_call: TRBV9
d_call: TRBD1
clone_size: .
j_call: TRBJ1-1
cdr3_aa: CASSPTGAQNTEAFF
cdr3_nt: TGTGCCAGCAGCCCTACAGGGGCCCAGAACACTGAAGCTTTCTTT

v_call: TRBV2
d_call: TRBD1
clone_size: few
j_call: TRBJ1-3
cdr3_aa: CASSLRDRGKLSSGNTIYF
cdr3_nt: TGTGCCAGCAGTCTCCGGGACAGGGGTAAACTGAGCTCTGGAAACACCATATATTTT

v_call: TRBV29-1
d_call: .
clone_size: few
j_call: TRBJ2-3
cdr3_aa: CSVLGFVADTQYF
cdr3_nt: TGCAGCGTTCTGGGTTTCGTAGCAGATACGCAGTATTTT

v_call: TRBV4-1
d_call: .
clone_size: many
j_call: TRBJ2-2
cdr3_aa: CASMKGGGQNTGELFF
cdr3_nt: TGCGCCAGCATGAAGGGTGGGGGACAAAACACCGGGGAGCTGTTTTTT

v_call: TRBV29-1
d_call: TRBD1
clone_size: many
j_call: TRBJ2-4
cdr3_aa: CSVERTGGGIQYF
cdr3_nt: TGCAGCGTTGAAAGGACAGGGGGTGGCATTCAGTACTTC

v_call: TRBV12-3/TRBV12-4
d_call: TRBD1
clone_size: few
j_call: TRBJ1-1
cdr3_aa: CASSARDRGPEAFF
cdr3_nt: TGTGCCAGCAGTGCCCGGGACAGGGGTCCTGAAGCTTTCTTT

v_call: TRBV9
d_call: .
clone_size: .
j_call: TRBJ2-3
cdr3_aa: CASSVVPGEGTDTQYF
cdr3_nt: TGTGCCAGCAGCGTAGTACCGGGAGAGGGCACAGATACGCAGTATTTT

v_call: TRBV10-3
d_call: .
clone_size: .
j_call: TRBJ2-7
cdr3_aa: CAISESGPSYEQYF
cdr3_nt: TGTGCCATCAGTGAGTCGGGTCCCTCCTACGAGCAGTACTTC

v_call: TRBV5-6
d_call: TRBD1
clone_size: few
j_call: TRBJ2-4
cdr3_aa: CASSRQGEAKNIQYF
cdr3_nt: TGTGCCAGCAGTCGACAGGGGGAAGCCAAAAACATTCAGTACTTC

v_call: TRBV4-2
d_call: TRBD2
clone_size: .
j_call: TRBJ2-1
cdr3_aa: CASSQDLSGSYSYNEQFF
cdr3_nt: TGTGCCAGCAGCCAAGACCTTAGCGGGAGTTACTCCTACAATGAGCAGTTCTTC

v_call: TRBV28
d_call: TRBD1
clone_size: few
j_call: TRBJ2-1
cdr3_aa: CASGSPDRGLNEQFF
cdr3_nt: TGTGCCAGCGGCTCTCCGGACAGGGGGCTGAATGAGCAGTTCTTC

v_call: TRBV12-3/TRBV12-4
d_call: TRBD2
clone_size: many
j_call: TRBJ2-1
cdr3_aa: CASSLNPAGGPQPEQFF
cdr3_nt: TGTGCCAGCAGTTTAAACCCCGCGGGAGGGCCGCAACCCGAGCAGTTCTTC

v_call: TRBV20-1
d_call: TRBD2
clone_size: .
j_call: TRBJ2-1
cdr3_aa: CSARDLASGNYNEQFF
cdr3_nt: TGCAGTGCTAGAGATCTCGCTAGCGGGAACTACAATGAGCAGTTCTTC

v_call: TRBV20-1
d_call: .
clone_size: .
j_call: TRBJ2-2
cdr3_aa: CSAQNTGELFF
cdr3_nt: TGCAGTGCTCAAAACACCGGGGAGCTGTTTTTT

v_call: TRBV10-2
d_call: TRBD2
clone_size: .
j_call: TRBJ2-7
cdr3_aa: CASRTSGNAYEQYF
cdr3_nt: TGCGCCAGCAGGACTAGCGGGAACGCCTACGAGCAGTACTTC

v_call: TRBV5-1
d_call: TRBD1
clone_size: few
j_call: TRBJ1-5
cdr3_aa: CASSLWGGQDNQPQHF
cdr3_nt: TGCGCCAGCAGCTTATGGGGGGGACAGGACAATCAGCCCCAGCATTTT

v_call: TRBV11-2
d_call: .
clone_size: .
j_call: TRBJ1-1
cdr3_aa: CASSLGSPNTEAFF
cdr3_nt: TGTGCCAGCAGCTTAGGGTCTCCGAACACTGAAGCTTTCTTT

v_call: TRBV6-1
d_call: TRBD2
clone_size: .
j_call: TRBJ2-2
cdr3_aa: CAGRLATMTGELFF
cdr3_nt: TGTGCCGGACGACTAGCGACCATGACCGGGGAGCTGTTTTTT

v_call: TRBV5-1
d_call: TRBD2
clone_size: .
j_call: TRBJ2-5
cdr3_aa: CASSRQGQTSGARETQYF
cdr3_nt: TGCGCCAGCAGCCGGCAGGGGCAGACTAGCGGGGCCAGGGAGACCCAGTACTTC

v_call: TRBV18
d_call: .
clone_size: .
j_call: TRBJ2-3
cdr3_aa: CASSPIRDTSTDTQYF
cdr3_nt: TGTGCCAGCTCACCAATTCGGGACACCAGCACAGATACGCAGTATTTT

v_call: TRBV29-1
d_call: .
clone_size: .
j_call: TRBJ2-5
cdr3_aa: CSAHREQETQYF
cdr3_nt: TGCAGCGCCCACCGAGAGCAAGAGACCCAGTACTTC

v_call: TRBV18
d_call: TRBD1
clone_size: few
j_call: TRBJ1-5
cdr3_aa: CASSPVRQGSQPQHF
cdr3_nt: TGTGCCAGCTCACCGGTGAGACAGGGGAGTCAGCCCCAGCATTTT

v_call: TRBV4-1
d_call: .
clone_size: few
j_call: TRBJ2-3
cdr3_aa: CASSPGTPFADTQYF
cdr3_nt: TGCGCCAGCAGCCCCGGGACCCCCTTCGCCGATACGCAGTATTTT

v_call: TRBV6-2/TRBV6-3
d_call: TRBD2
clone_size: .
j_call: TRBJ2-5
cdr3_aa: CASRVAGGGETQYF
cdr3_nt: TGTGCCAGCAGAGTAGCGGGAGGAGGAGAGACCCAGTACTTC

v_call: TRBV20-1
d_call: .
clone_size: once
j_call: TRBJ2-2
cdr3_aa: CSARYSAATGELFF
cdr3_nt: TGCAGTGCTAGATATTCGGCAGCCACCGGGGAGCTGTTTTTT